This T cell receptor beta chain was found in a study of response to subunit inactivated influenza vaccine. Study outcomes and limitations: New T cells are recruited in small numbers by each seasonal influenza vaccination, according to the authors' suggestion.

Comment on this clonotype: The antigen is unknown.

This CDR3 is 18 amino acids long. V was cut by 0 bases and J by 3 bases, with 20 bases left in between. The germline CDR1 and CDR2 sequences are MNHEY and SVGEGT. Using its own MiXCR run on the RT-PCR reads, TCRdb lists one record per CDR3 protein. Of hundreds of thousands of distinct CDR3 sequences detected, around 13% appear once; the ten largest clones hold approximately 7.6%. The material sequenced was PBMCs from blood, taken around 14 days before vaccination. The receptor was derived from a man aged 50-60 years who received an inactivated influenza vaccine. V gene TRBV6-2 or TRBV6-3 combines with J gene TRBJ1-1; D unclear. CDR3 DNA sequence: TGTGCCAGCAGTTACTCGGGGAGCCTAGCGAAGTGGGACACTGAAGCTTTCTTT. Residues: CASSYSGSLAKWDTEAFF.